The following is a TCR beta chain sequence with its context. Its antigen is not identified. These data belong to a study of T cell responses to AZD1222 COVID-19 vaccine. Study summary: It was second doses at about 4 or about 12 weeks that were pooled. Study results and limitations: Close to half of all spike-specific TCRs reportedly target regions of the variants that are unmutated. Donors in the cohort were predominantly white British and more often female, and clonal diversity was possibly underestimated.

Clones were sequenced by immunoSEQ multiplex PCR, and TCRdb holds only the in-frame ones, with some missing. The table records about 120,000 clones, over 75% of them present only once. The TCR sequence derives from an adult in good health. The starting material was peripheral blood, obtained on day 0 of AZD1222 vaccination.

The CDR3 DNA reads TGTGCCAGCAGTTACTCGCCACAGGGAGTCGACTATGGCTACACCTTC. Translation gives CASSYSPQGVDYGYTF. The chain is built from TRBV6-6 and TRBJ1-2; possible D gene TRBD1, 6 bases. Between the trimmed V and J ends, which lost 0 bases and 3 bases, there was a span of 14 bases. Germline V lookup: CDR1 MNHNY, CDR2 SVGAGI (reference sequence). This CDR3 has 16 amino acids.